This T cell receptor beta chain was retrieved from a study of blood T cell repertoires in COVID-19. As for the study in general: Acute-phase and convalescent COVID-19 samples originated in the United States, Italy and Spain. Nucleic acid was either cDNA or gDNA, and it came from T cells, B-cell-depleted T cells, or PBMCs.

In the original workflow: Scientists estimated how many nucleated cells there were by amplifying reference gene primers. TCRdb's table, derived via immunoSEQ multiplex PCR, lists solely in-frame clones and lacks some. V, J and clone size derive from that table, while D and trimming were established from the DNA sequence. The data contain fewer than 250,000 clones, approximately 86% of them singletons. V shed 7 bases, J shed 9 bases, and the junction held 22 bases outside the gene matches. Germline loops: CDR1 MDHEN, CDR2 SYDVKM. CDR3 length: 17 amino acids. The specimen was peripheral blood. The chain joins TRBV28 to TRBJ1-1; 8 positions match TRBD1. This sequence was found in a man between 60 and 75 years old with acute or convalescent COVID-19. CDR3 DNA: TGTGCCAGCATCCCCGGACAGGGTGACCTCCTACCCCCGAAAGCTTTCTTT. As protein: CASIPGQGDLLPPKAFF. Filled out from reference TRBV28 and TRBJ1-1, the complete variable domain reads DVKVTQSSRYLVKRTGEKVFLECVQDMDHENMFWYRQDPGLGLRLIYFSYDVKMKEKGDIPEGYSVSREKKERFSLILESASTNQTSMYLCASIPGQGDLLPPKAFFGQGTRLTVV.